The clone carrying this T cell receptor beta chain was counted ten times or more. TCRdb reprocessed the 5' RACE reads via MiXCR and lists one record per CDR3 protein. The profile shows around 42,000 distinct CDR3 sequences, around an eighth of them singletons. This entry belongs to a study of neurological immune-mediated disorders. Time point reported: longitudinal time-point 3. The V gene lost 6 bases and the J gene lost 3 bases, with 12 bases spanning the gap. CDR1 and CDR2 from the germline V gene are SQVTM and ANQGSEA. The CDR3 sequence is 14 residues long. The rearrangement links TRBV29-1 to TRBJ1-6; no definite D call. This clonotype was sampled from a man aged 25 to 45 in good health. Sequenced sample: PBMCs. The CDR3 DNA reads TGCAGCGTATCCGAGGGAGGCTATAATTCACCCCTCCACTTT. As protein: CSVSEGGYNSPLHF.